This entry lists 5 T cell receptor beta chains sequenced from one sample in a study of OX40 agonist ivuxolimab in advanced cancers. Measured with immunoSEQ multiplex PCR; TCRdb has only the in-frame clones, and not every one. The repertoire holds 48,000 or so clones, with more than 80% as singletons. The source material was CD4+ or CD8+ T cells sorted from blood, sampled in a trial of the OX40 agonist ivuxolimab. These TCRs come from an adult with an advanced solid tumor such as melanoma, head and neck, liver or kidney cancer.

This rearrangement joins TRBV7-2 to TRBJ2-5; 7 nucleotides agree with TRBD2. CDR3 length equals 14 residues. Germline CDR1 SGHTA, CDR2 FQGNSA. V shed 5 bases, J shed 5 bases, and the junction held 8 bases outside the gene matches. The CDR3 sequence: CASSPQTSTETQYF. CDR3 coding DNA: TGTGCCAGCAGCCCGCAGACTAGCACCGAGACCCAGTACTTC.

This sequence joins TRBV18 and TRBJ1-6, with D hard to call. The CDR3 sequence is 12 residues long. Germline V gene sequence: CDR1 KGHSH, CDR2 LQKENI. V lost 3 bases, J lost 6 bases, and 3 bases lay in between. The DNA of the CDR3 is TGTGCCAGCTCACCGACTAATTCACCCCTCCACTTT. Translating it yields CASSPTNSPLHF.

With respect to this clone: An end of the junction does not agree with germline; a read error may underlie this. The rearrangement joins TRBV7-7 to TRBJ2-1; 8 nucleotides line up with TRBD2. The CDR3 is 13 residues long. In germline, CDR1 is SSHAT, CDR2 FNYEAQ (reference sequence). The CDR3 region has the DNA TGTGCTAGCAGCCGGGGGGGATACAATGAGCAGTTCTTC. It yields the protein CASSRGGYNEQFF.

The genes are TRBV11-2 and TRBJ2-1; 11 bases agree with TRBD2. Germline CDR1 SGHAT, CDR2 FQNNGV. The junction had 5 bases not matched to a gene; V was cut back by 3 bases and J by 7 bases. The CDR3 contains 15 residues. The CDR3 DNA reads TGTGCCAGCAGCTTGGATACTAGCGGGGGAAATGAGCAGTTCTTC. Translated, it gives CASSLDTSGGNEQFF.

As DNA, the CDR3 is TGTGCCAGCAGCTTGGCAGGGGTCAATCAGCCCCAGCATTTT. It is translated as CASSLAGVNQPQHF. The chain carries TRBV5-6 and TRBJ1-5; TRBD1 might be the D (6 bases). Trimming pared 0 bases from V and 3 bases from J, leaving 7 bases between. This CDR3 spans 14 amino acids. Germline V gene sequence: CDR1 SGHDT, CDR2 YYEEEE.